The sequence of this T cell receptor beta chain was determined in a study of T cell responses to AZD1222 COVID-19 vaccine. Generated by immunoSEQ multiplex PCR, the TCRdb table keeps only in-frame clones and is missing some. The sample carries about 100,000 clones, around nine tenths recorded once. Remarks on this clone: Its target is unknown.

Combined were second doses at about 4 or about 12 weeks. Findings of the study overall: Reportedly, nearly half of unique spike TCRs recognized epitopes outside B.1.351/B.1.1.7 mutations.

This CDR3 has 15 amino acids. The ends were cut back, 3 bases at V and 7 bases at J, with 13 bases in the middle. CDR1 and CDR2 (germline): MGHDK, SYGVNS. Sequenced here: peripheral blood, sampled 28 days after the second AZD1222 dose. The clonotype originates from an adult who received the AZD1222 COVID-19 vaccine. The chain carries TRBV25-1 and TRBJ1-6; perhaps TRBD1 as D (6 bases). As DNA, the CDR3 is TGTGCCAGCAGTGAGCCGGCAGGGGTAAATTCACCCCTCCACTTT. It translates to CASSEPAGVNSPLHF.